This T cell receptor beta chain was captured in a study of CD8 T cells in Susac syndrome. Healthy donors constituted the controls, which were matched for age and sex. With random hexamers, 0.5 to 1 ug RNA was reverse transcribed. TCRdb passed the immunoSEQ multiplex PCR reads through MiXCR, listing each CDR3 protein once. This repertoire shows roughly 110,000 distinct CDR3 sequences, just under 95% found once; its top ten account for approximately 0.13%. Germline CDR1 and CDR2: SGHRS and YFSETQ. Trimming cost V 2 bases and J 2 bases, with 9 bases left between them. The CDR3 has 14 residues. This TCR was sampled from a human donor in good health. The J gene is TRBJ2-3, the V gene TRBV5-1, with D uncertain. The sequencing input was CD8+ T cells from PBMCs. The CDR3 spells CASSFSVYTDTQYF. The CDR3 DNA sequence: TGCGCCAGCAGCTTCAGCGTGTACACAGATACGCAGTATTTT.